This T cell receptor (beta chain) was captured in a study of T cell repertoires in aging, cancer and after chemotherapy. Overall study results and limits: Median generation probability rose over the chemotherapy interval in each cancer cohort, suggesting rebound thymic output.

Trimming left V 1 base short and J 0 bases short, with 10 bases between. The germline gives CDR1 SGHTA, CDR2 FQGNSA. The CDR3 contains 16 residues. This clonotype ranks as medium-sized. The antigen remains unidentified. Amplification of TCR beta used genomic DNA extracted from peripheral blood. Multiplex touch-down PCR with TRB-A/B primers amplified rearranged V-D-J TRB sequences. TCRdb passed the multiplex PCR reads through MiXCR, listing each CDR3 protein once. The sample carries more than 2,500 distinct CDR3 sequences, 22% recorded once. The V call is TRBV7-2, the J call TRBJ1-3; the D is unclear. The sample taken for sequencing was blood. The sequence derives from a human donor with a solid tumor. The CDR3, as DNA: TGTGCCAGCAGCTTAGATCCGGTCGGCTCTGGAAACACCATATATTTT. Residues: CASSLDPVGSGNTIYF.